This T cell receptor (beta chain) emerged from a study of CD8 T cells in ankylosing spondylitis. Study-wide points: Disease-linked clones reportedly concentrated significantly in matched ankylosing spondylitis synovial fluid. Ankylosing spondylitis blood seemed to carry a telltale TCR beta motif made of fewer than 10 highly homologous variants.

V dropped 1 base and J dropped 8 bases, with 12 bases sitting between them. The CDR3 spans 15 residues. As concerns this clonotype: Its antigen is currently unknown.

TCRdb re-analysed the 5' RACE reads in MiXCR, keeping a single row per CDR3 protein. The data show 200,000 to 300,000 distinct CDR3 sequences, roughly 25% seen once. Sequenced input: blood, either unsorted or a sorted T cell fraction (not recorded which). The chain recombines TRBV12-3 or TRBV12-4 with TRBJ2-6; maybe TRBD1 (6 bases). The sequence was obtained from a male donor with ankylosing spondylitis or in good health (not recorded which). The CDR3 region has the DNA TGTGCCAGCAGTTTAGAGACAGGCGCCACCAACGTCCTGACTTTC. Translating it yields CASSLETGATNVLTF.